The 26 T cell receptor beta chains presented below share a single source sample, sequenced in a study of T cells in Graves' hyperthyroidism and ophthalmopathy. There were TCR beta CDR3 regions amplified from RNA transcripts. The primer set for the first-round RT-PCR of the TCR CDR3 was HTBI. TCRdb re-called the multiplex PCR reads through MiXCR, storing one row per CDR3 protein. The sample holds 300,000 to 400,000 distinct CDR3 sequences, roughly 20% seen once. The sequencing input was blood. The receptors originated from a man aged 18 to 29 with Graves' ophthalmopathy.

The V call is TRBV2, the J call TRBJ1-5; 7 bases line up with TRBD1. V lost 6 bases and J lost 5; bases outside the gene matches: 10. The CDR3 loop spans 15 amino acids. Germline CDR1 reads SNHLY; CDR2 reads FYNNEI. The CDR3 coding sequence is TGTGCCAGCAGCGCCCACCGGGACAGTTATCAGCCCCAGCATTTT. Its translation: CASSAHRDSYQPQHF.

This clonotype was picked up a small number of times. The chain is built from TRBV7-6 and TRBJ2-6; D remains ambiguous. Germline CDR1 SGHVS, CDR2 FNYEAQ. This CDR3 has 14 residues. V lost 5 bases and J lost 4, with 9 bases in between. The CDR3 reads CASSARWGANVLTF. In DNA form, the CDR3 reads TGTGCCAGCAGCGCAAGGTGGGGGGCCAACGTCCTGACTTTC.

The genes are TRBV29-1 and TRBJ1-2, with D uncertain. Trimming removed 6 bases at V and 8 bases at J, with 10 bases between. From germline, CDR1 is SQVTM and CDR2 ANQGSEA. The CDR3 is 10 residues long. CDR3 region: CSVQNGGYTF. The CDR3 DNA is TGCAGCGTACAAAATGGCGGCTACACCTTC.

The table lists this clonotype with many counts. J is TRBJ2-1 and V is TRBV3-1; D gene unclear. The CDR3 totals 16 residues. The germline gives CDR1 LGHDT, CDR2 YNNKEL (reference sequence). Trimming pared 1 base from V and 1 base from J, leaving 11 bases between. CDR3 amino acids: CASSQVVGPSYNEQFF. The CDR3 bases are TGTGCCAGCAGCCAAGTGGTAGGGCCGTCCTACAATGAGCAGTTCTTC.

This chain joins TRBV6-1 and TRBJ2-2; 10 bases map to TRBD2. This CDR3 spans 16 amino acids. Germline CDR1 reads MNHNS; CDR2 reads SASEGT. Unmatched junction bases numbered 6, after V lost 6 bases and J lost 2 bases. CDR3 sequence: CASSSLAGANTGELFF. The CDR3 DNA reads TGTGCCAGCAGCTCGCTAGCGGGGGCCAACACCGGGGAGCTGTTTTTT.

This clonotype was counted many times. CDR3 sequence: CASSAGLAFYNEQFF. The CDR3 DNA is TGTGCCAGCAGTGCGGGACTAGCGTTCTACAATGAGCAGTTCTTC. This chain joins TRBV6-1 and TRBJ2-1, with 10 nucleotides matching TRBD2. The CDR3 totals 15 residues. V was clipped by 4 bases and J by 3 bases; unmatched bases: 3. Germline V lookup: CDR1 MNHNS, CDR2 SASEGT.

The chain has TRBV10-3 and TRBJ1-5, with no clear D. The CDR3 runs 14 residues. CDR1 is ENHRY, CDR2 SYGVKD, per germline. Trimming shortened V by 4 bases and J by 1 base, and 8 bases separated the two germline ends. The DNA of the CDR3 is TGTGCCATCAGTGTGACGGGGAGCAATCAGCCCCAGCATTTT. Encoded protein: CAISVTGSNQPQHF.

In its sample, this clonotype was seen many times. The CDR3 loop is CASSSPEGDTQYF. The CDR3 region has the DNA TGTGCCAGCAGTTCACCCGAGGGGGATACGCAGTATTTT. This chain uses TRBV9 with TRBJ2-3; D could derive from TRBD1 or TRBD2 (5 bases each). Trimming pared 5 bases from V and 6 bases from J, leaving 13 bases between. The CDR3 loop spans 13 amino acids. Germline V gene sequence: CDR1 SGDLS, CDR2 YYNGEE. Full variable domain (missing parts from reference TRBV9 and TRBJ2-3): DSGVTQTPKHLITATGQRVTLRCSPRSGDLSVYWYQQSLDQGLQFLIQYYNGEERAKGNILERFSAQQFPDLHSELNLSSLELGDSALYFCASSSPEGDTQYFGPGTRLTVL.

The gene calls are TRBV5-1 and TRBJ2-3, with 8 bases identical to TRBD2. The CDR3 is made up of 16 amino acids. V was clipped by 2 bases and J by 3 bases; unmatched bases: 8. Germline V gives CDR1 SGHRS, CDR2 YFSETQ. As DNA, the CDR3 is TGCGCCAGCAGCTTTCGCGGGGGGATCGAAACAGATACGCAGTATTTT. Residues: CASSFRGGIETDTQYF.

The V gene is TRBV20-1, the J gene TRBJ1-3, with D hard to call. This CDR3 is 17 amino acids long. The V end was cut by 0 bases, the J end by 4 bases, with 19 bases between. The germline CDR1 and CDR2 sequences are DFQATT and SNEGSKA (reference sequence). CDR3 coding DNA: TGCAGTGCTAGAGATGGGCTCAGGAGGGCGCAAGGAAACACCATATATTTT. Amino acids: CSARDGLRRAQGNTIYF.

This clonotype was recorded at least ten times. The V and J genes are TRBV12-3 or TRBV12-4 and TRBJ1-2; perhaps TRBD1 as D (5 bases). Trimming shortened V by 2 bases and J by 7 bases, and 17 bases separated the two germline ends. The CDR3 has 15 amino acids. The CDR3 bases are TGTGCCAGCAGTTTACGGGACGATATCAATCGTGGCTACACCTTC. Amino acid sequence: CASSLRDDINRGYTF.

The V and J genes are TRBV10-3 and TRBJ1-3; D unclear. CDR3 length: 15 amino acids. Trimming removed 3 bases at V and 0 bases at J, with 9 bases between. Germline CDR1 reads ENHRY; CDR2 reads SYGVKD. The CDR3 nucleotides are TGTGCCATCAGTGATCTGGCCCTCTCTGGAAACACCATATATTTT. This codes for CAISDLALSGNTIYF.

As for this clonotype: A much larger clone is a single base away; this may be a read error. The CDR3 does not close with the conserved phenylalanine or tryptophan, likely indicating a read error. The rearrangement uses TRBV28 and TRBJ1-2; D gene unclear. This CDR3 region has 11 residues. Between the trimmed V and J ends, which lost 7 bases and 4 bases, there was a span of 7 bases. Germline CDR1 MDHEN, CDR2 SYDVKM. The CDR3 sequence is CASTGAYGYTL. CDR3 nucleotide sequence: TGTGCCAGCACGGGCGCCTATGGCTACACCCTC.

This clonotype was found many times. The chain couples TRBV27 to TRBJ2-1; TRBD2 matches at 9 bases. The V segment lost 3 bases and the J segment 7 bases; nucleotides outside the gene matches: 7. The germline V gene has CDR1 MNHEY and CDR2 SMNVEV (reference sequence). This CDR3 has 15 amino acids. CDR3 DNA: TGTGCCAGCAGTTTGTTTAGCGGGGGCCTAAATGAGCAGTTCTTC. Amino acid sequence: CASSLFSGGLNEQFF.

The chain couples TRBV19 to TRBJ1-5, with D maybe TRBD1 (5 bases). The ends were cut back, 11 bases at V and 3 bases at J, with 14 bases in the middle. The CDR3 is 13 residues long. The germline V gene encodes CDR1 LNHDA and CDR2 SQIVND (reference sequence). The CDR3 DNA is TGTGCCGCTGGGGCAGGACTCAATCAGCCCCAGCATTTT. This translates into CAAGAGLNQPQHF. The whole variable domain, filled in from reference TRBV19 and TRBJ1-5, reads DGGITQSPKYLFRKEGQNVTLSCEQNLNHDAMYWYRQDPGQGLRLIYYSQIVNDFQKGDIAEGYSVSREKKESFPLTVTSAQKNPTAFYLCAAGAGLNQPQHFGDGTRLSIL.

J is TRBJ1-1 and V is TRBV10-3; D remains unclear. The CDR3 extends over 15 amino acids. The germline V gene encodes CDR1 ENHRY and CDR2 SYGVKD. V lost 6 bases, J lost 3 bases, and 17 bases lay in between. The CDR3 region has the DNA TGTGCCATCAGGGCGGTTGAAGGGCGCGACACTGAAGCTTTCTTT. It yields the protein CAIRAVEGRDTEAFF.

In its sample, this clonotype was seen many times. This sequence joins TRBV7-9 and TRBJ2-1; D remains ambiguous. V lost 3 bases to trimming and J lost 13 bases, with 13 bases between them. The CDR3 extends over 12 amino acids. Per the germline V gene, CDR1 is SEHNR and CDR2 is FQNEAQ (reference sequence). The CDR3 region has the DNA TGTGCCAGCAGCTTGAGGCCGACGGAACAGTTCTTC. As protein: CASSLRPTEQFF.

This clonotype was counted many times. V is TRBV3-1 and J is TRBJ2-5; D is undetermined. The CDR3 runs 15 residues. Germline CDR1 and CDR2: LGHDT and YNNKEL (reference sequence). The V end was cut by 0 bases, the J end by 1 base, with 9 bases between. The CDR3 bases are TGTGCCAGCAGCCAAGAGGTGACTCGCCAAGAGACCCAGTACTTC. It is translated as CASSQEVTRQETQYF.

Many counts were recorded for this clonotype. The rearrangement joins TRBV7-3 to TRBJ2-2; 9 bases align to TRBD2. Germline loops: CDR1 SGHTA, CDR2 FQGTGA. The V gene end was trimmed by 3 bases and the J gene end by 3 bases; junction bases not matched to a gene: 5. CDR3 size: 16 residues. The CDR3 is CASSFGGGAYTGELFF. In DNA form, the CDR3 reads TGTGCCAGCAGCTTCGGCGGGGGGGCCTACACCGGGGAGCTGTTTTTT.

In this sample, this clonotype turned up a few times. The chain links TRBV4-1 to TRBJ1-6; D unresolved. The CDR3 consists of 13 residues. The germline CDR1 and CDR2 sequences are MGHRA and YSYEKL. The ends were cut back, 0 bases at V and 8 bases at J, with 5 bases in the middle. The CDR3 region is CASSQEGDSPLHF. DNA of the CDR3: TGCGCCAGCAGCCAAGAAGGAGATTCACCCCTCCACTTT.

This clonotype came up a few times. J is TRBJ1-5 and V is TRBV20-1; no firm D call. CDR1 is DFQATT, CDR2 SNEGSKA, per germline (reference sequence). The CDR3 sequence is 11 residues long. The V end lost 3 bases, the J end lost 5 bases, and 5 bases lay between the germline ends. For the CDR3, the DNA is TGCAGTGCTAGCCAGGATCAGCCCCAGCATTTT. Its translation: CSASQDQPQHF.

This clonotype appeared many times. The CDR3 protein is CASSLKFPAGGNSPLHF. The CDR3 bases are TGCGCCAGCAGCTTGAAGTTCCCGGCAGGGGGTAATTCACCCCTCCACTTT. The J gene is TRBJ1-6, the V gene TRBV5-1; the match to TRBD1 covers 7 bases. V was clipped by 1 base and J by 6 bases; unmatched bases: 10. Germline V gives CDR1 SGHRS, CDR2 YFSETQ. The CDR3 extends over 17 amino acids.

At least ten counts were recorded for this clonotype. J is TRBJ1-3 and V is TRBV3-1; a weak D match, TRBD1 (5 bases). Between the trimmed V and J ends, which lost 0 bases and 0 bases, there was a span of 6 bases. CDR1 LGHDT and CDR2 YNNKEL come from the germline V gene (reference sequence). CDR3 length: 15 amino acids. The CDR3 DNA follows: TGTGCCAGCAGCCAAGATCAGGGCTCTGGAAACACCATATATTTT. Amino acids: CASSQDQGSGNTIYF.

This rearrangement joins TRBV24-1 to TRBJ2-2; no clear D. The germline V and J ends were trimmed by 4 bases and 6 bases, with 11 bases remaining between them. The CDR3 totals 14 residues. The V gene's germline CDR1 is KGHDR and CDR2 SFDVKD. CDR3 sequence: CATSESQWPGELFF. DNA for the CDR3: TGTGCCACCAGTGAGAGTCAGTGGCCCGGGGAGCTGTTTTTT.

The rearrangement joins TRBV5-1 to TRBJ2-5; 8 positions agree with TRBD1. There are 16 residues in the CDR3. V trimming: 0 bases; J trimming: 4 bases; junction bases outside the gene matches: 8. Germline V gene data show CDR1 as SGHRS and CDR2 as YFSETQ. The CDR3 DNA reads TGCGCCAGCAGCTTGGGAGGTAGCAGGGGGCGAGAGACCCAGTACTTC. Protein: CASSLGGSRGRETQYF.

This clonotype appeared a few times. A much larger clone lies a single base off, so this may be a read error. The V gene is TRBV6-4, the J gene TRBJ1-6; TRBD1 aligns across 9 bases. Looked up from germline, CDR1 is MRHNA and CDR2 is SNTAGT. Unmatched junction bases numbered 6, after V lost 6 bases and J lost 9 bases. CDR3 length equals 14 residues. CDR3 nucleotide sequence: TGTGCCAGCAGCGAGGGACAGGGTGGTTCACCCCTCCACTTT. Amino acid sequence: CASSEGQGGSPLHF.